These 10 T cell receptor beta chains were sequenced from one sample in a study of blood T cell repertoires in COVID-19. Generated by immunoSEQ multiplex PCR, the TCRdb table keeps only in-frame clones and is missing some. The sample lists about 220,000 clones; around 80% were seen once. Sequencing was carried out using peripheral blood. The receptors originated from a human donor in a cohort sampled during active COVID-19.

In this sample, this clone turned up a few times. This chain links TRBV5-4 with TRBJ2-3, with D hard to call. Germline V gives CDR1 SGHNT, CDR2 YYREEE (reference sequence). Trimming pared 0 bases from V and 5 bases from J, leaving 13 bases between. The CDR3 runs to 15 residues. DNA for the CDR3: TGTGCCAGCAGCTTGGAAAATGCTCCGGGAGATACGCAGTATTTT. Translating gives CASSLENAPGDTQYF.

The genes are TRBV5-4 and TRBJ2-7, with a weak D call TRBD2 (5 bases). The CDR3 has 13 residues. Germline V gene sequence: CDR1 SGHNT, CDR2 YYREEE (reference sequence). Trimming cost V 0 bases and J 5 bases, with 9 bases left between them. CDR3 protein: CASSLGREDEQYF. The CDR3 DNA sequence: TGTGCCAGCAGCTTGGGTCGGGAAGACGAGCAGTACTTC.

This CDR3 is CASDRSSNTEAFF. The CDR3, as DNA: TGTGCCAGCGACAGGTCTTCGAACACTGAAGCTTTCTTT. The chain links TRBV6-5 to TRBJ1-1; D might be TRBD1 (6 bases). The CDR3 covers 13 residues. Germline values: CDR1 MNHEY, CDR2 SVGAGI. V was pared by 8 bases and J by 1 base, with 11 bases between.

The rearrangement joins TRBV19 to TRBJ1-1, with 10 bases aligning to TRBD1. J gave up 5 bases and V 4 bases, and 4 bases lay outside the gene matches. Germline CDR1 is LNHDA and CDR2 is SQIVND (reference sequence). This CDR3 is built from 14 residues. The CDR3 nucleotides read TGTGCCAGTAGTACCGACAGGGGGCGAACTGAAGCTTTCTTT. This translates into CASSTDRGRTEAFF.

The chain joins TRBV4-1 to TRBJ1-1; D unclear. Trimming pared 4 bases from V and 2 bases from J, leaving 14 bases between. This CDR3 is 15 amino acids long. Germline V lookup: CDR1 MGHRA, CDR2 YSYEKL. CDR3 protein: CASSREVAANTEAFF. CDR3 coding DNA: TGCGCCAGCAGCCGAGAGGTAGCGGCAAACACTGAAGCTTTCTTT.

There are a few counts of this clone. CDR3 in DNA: TGTGCCAGCAGCGTGATGGGACTTGGGGATTACGAGCAGTACTTC. The encoded protein is CASSVMGLGDYEQYF. The chain joins TRBV5-4 to TRBJ2-7, with a tentative D call TRBD2 (6 bases). CDR1 and CDR2 from the germline V gene are SGHNT and YYREEE (reference sequence). Trimming took off 4 bases at V and 4 bases at J, with 18 bases between the two ends. CDR3 size: 15 residues.

The V and J genes are TRBV5-5 and TRBJ1-2, with a tentative D call TRBD1 (6 bases). CDR3 size: 14 residues. The V end was cut by 6 bases, the J end by 1 base, with 13 bases between. Germline loops: CDR1 SGHKS, CDR2 YYEKEE (reference sequence). CDR3 sequence reads: CASTRQEINYGYTF. CDR3 nucleotide sequence: TGTGCCAGCACCCGACAGGAAATTAACTATGGCTACACCTTC.

This clone has only one observation. The chain links TRBV28 to TRBJ1-6; unclear D gene. Trimming shortened V by 7 bases and J by 12 bases, and 13 bases separated the two germline ends. Germline CDR1 is MDHEN and CDR2 is SYDVKM. CDR3 length: 12 amino acids. The CDR3 nucleotides read TGTGCCAGCACCGAACTGAGAGGACCCCTCCACTTT. It specifies CASTELRGPLHF.

V is TRBV24-1 and J is TRBJ2-5, with 9 bases that match TRBD1. This CDR3 has 17 amino acids. The V gene's germline CDR1 is KGHDR and CDR2 SFDVKD. V was clipped by 0 bases and J by 4 bases; unmatched bases: 8. The CDR3 coding sequence is TGTGCCACCAGTGATTTGTCGGGACAGGGCCTGGGAGAGACCCAGTACTTC. Its protein is CATSDLSGQGLGETQYF.

The chain combines TRBV7-6 with TRBJ2-3; 7 nucleotides align to TRBD1. CDR1 is SGHVS, CDR2 FNYEAQ, per germline. CDR3 size: 16 residues. The trim removed 1 base at V and 3 bases at J, leaving 7 bases unmatched. The CDR3 sequence is CASSLVRARGTDTQYF. The CDR3 region has the DNA TGTGCCAGCAGCTTAGTTCGAGCCAGGGGGACAGATACGCAGTATTTT.